This TCR beta chain was obtained from a study of blood T cell repertoires in COVID-19. Study information: In each case, the material was cDNA or gDNA derived from T cells, B-cell-depleted T cells, or PBMCs.

Measured with immunoSEQ multiplex PCR; TCRdb has only the in-frame clones, and not every one. There are more than 40,000 clones in the sample; around nine tenths occur only once, and about a tenth lies in the top ten. Germline V CDR1 and CDR2: MGHRA, YSYEKL. CDR3 length: 17 residues. V was shortened by 3 bases and J by 8 bases, with 22 bases between the two germline ends. Sequencing was done on a sample of peripheral blood. The receptor was isolated from a man aged 50 to 60 with active COVID-19. V is TRBV4-1 and J is TRBJ2-2; D might be TRBD2 (5 bases). The CDR3 DNA sequence: TGCGCCAGCAGCCAGGAGGCTGGGCTGAGCGAGGTGGGGGAGCTGTTTTTT. Translating gives CASSQEAGLSEVGELFF.